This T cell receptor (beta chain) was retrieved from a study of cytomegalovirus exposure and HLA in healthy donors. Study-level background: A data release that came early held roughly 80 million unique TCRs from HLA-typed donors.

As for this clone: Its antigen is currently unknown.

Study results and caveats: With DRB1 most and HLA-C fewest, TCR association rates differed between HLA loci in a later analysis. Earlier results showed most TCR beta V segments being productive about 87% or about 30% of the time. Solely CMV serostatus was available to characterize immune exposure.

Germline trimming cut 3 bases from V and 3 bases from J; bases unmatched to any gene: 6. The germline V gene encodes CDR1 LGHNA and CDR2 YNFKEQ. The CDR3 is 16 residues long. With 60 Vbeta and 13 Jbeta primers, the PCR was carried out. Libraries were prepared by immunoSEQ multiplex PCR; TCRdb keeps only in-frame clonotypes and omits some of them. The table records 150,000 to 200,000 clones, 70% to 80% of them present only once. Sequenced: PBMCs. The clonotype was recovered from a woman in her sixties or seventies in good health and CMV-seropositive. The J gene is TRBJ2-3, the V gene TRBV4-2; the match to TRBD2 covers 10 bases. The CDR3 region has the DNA TGTGCCAGCAGCCAGGCCAGCGGGGGGGGTACAGATACGCAGTATTTT. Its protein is CASSQASGGGTDTQYF.